This record covers a single TCR beta chain. Its antigen remains unknown. With a J-beta primer mix and a sample-barcoded 5' primer, a second PCR ran about 6 to 11 cycles. Any given sample supplied a minimum of 3 million CDR3-containing paired-end reads. TCRdb re-analysed the 5' RACE reads in MiXCR, keeping a single row per CDR3 protein. The table has approximately 730,000 distinct CDR3 sequences, roughly 50% seen once. Germline loops: CDR1 GTSNPN, CDR2 SVGIG (reference sequence). Between the trimmed V and J ends, which lost 1 base and 0 bases, there was a span of 6 bases. This CDR3 contains 13 residues. The record originates from a study of blood T cells in healthy people across ages. At the level of the study: Per every two T cells, about one barcoded beta molecule was captured by template switching. Points from the study as a whole: TCR beta diversity, measured per million T cells, fell in a roughly linear way with age. Estimated diversity, derived from one million T cells, was regarded as an underestimate.

The J gene is TRBJ1-1, the V gene TRBV30; D is unresolved. This TCR was sampled from an elderly man in good health. Input material: blood. The CDR3 sequence: CAWSGLMNTEAFF. CDR3 in DNA: TGTGCCTGGAGTGGGCTCATGAACACTGAAGCTTTCTTT.